The 4 T cell receptor beta chains listed next were all sequenced from one sample in a study of blood T cell repertoires in COVID-19. Assay used: immunoSEQ multiplex PCR; TCRdb lists only in-frame clones, some missing. This table holds a few hundred thousand clones, roughly 89% found once. The sample taken for sequencing was PBMCs or T cells enriched from blood (not recorded which). Every receptor here comes from a woman aged 50 to 60 who had been exposed to COVID-19.

The J gene is TRBJ1-2, the V gene TRBV12-3 or TRBV12-4; D possibly corresponds to TRBD1 (5 bases). The CDR3 sequence is 12 residues long. V was trimmed by 6 bases and J by 2 bases, leaving 7 bases between them. The CDR3 DNA reads as TGTGCCAGCAGAGGGGCGAACTATGGCTACACCTTC. This translates into CASRGANYGYTF.

The J gene is TRBJ2-3, the V gene TRBV7-9, with 16 nucleotides matching TRBD2. The germline V gene encodes CDR1 SEHNR and CDR2 FQNEAQ (reference sequence). V gave up 5 bases and J gave up 15 bases; unmatched junction bases: 14. The CDR3 is 16 amino acids. DNA for the CDR3: TGTGCCAGCAGCCTAGGGACTAGCGGGGGGGCTTTCGAGGGCTATTTT. Translated, it gives CASSLGTSGGAFEGYF.

The chain combines TRBV2 with TRBJ1-2, with 10 bases lining up with TRBD1. Germline assignment: CDR1 SNHLY and CDR2 FYNNEI. The CDR3 is 14 amino acids. J lost 5 bases, V lost 5 bases, and 5 bases had no gene match. CDR3 DNA: TGTGCCAGCAGTCCTGACAGGGGGCTGTATGGCTACACCTTC. As protein: CASSPDRGLYGYTF.

This sequence joins TRBV3-1 (or the pseudogene TRBV3-2) and TRBJ1-3, with D unresolved. Germline CDR1 and CDR2: LGHDT and YNNKEL (reference sequence). CDR3 length equals 15 residues. Trimming stripped 0 bases from V and 0 bases from J, with 6 bases between. The CDR3 region is CASSQDLASGNTIYF. The CDR3, as DNA: TGTGCCAGCAGCCAAGACTTGGCCTCTGGAAACACCATATATTTT.